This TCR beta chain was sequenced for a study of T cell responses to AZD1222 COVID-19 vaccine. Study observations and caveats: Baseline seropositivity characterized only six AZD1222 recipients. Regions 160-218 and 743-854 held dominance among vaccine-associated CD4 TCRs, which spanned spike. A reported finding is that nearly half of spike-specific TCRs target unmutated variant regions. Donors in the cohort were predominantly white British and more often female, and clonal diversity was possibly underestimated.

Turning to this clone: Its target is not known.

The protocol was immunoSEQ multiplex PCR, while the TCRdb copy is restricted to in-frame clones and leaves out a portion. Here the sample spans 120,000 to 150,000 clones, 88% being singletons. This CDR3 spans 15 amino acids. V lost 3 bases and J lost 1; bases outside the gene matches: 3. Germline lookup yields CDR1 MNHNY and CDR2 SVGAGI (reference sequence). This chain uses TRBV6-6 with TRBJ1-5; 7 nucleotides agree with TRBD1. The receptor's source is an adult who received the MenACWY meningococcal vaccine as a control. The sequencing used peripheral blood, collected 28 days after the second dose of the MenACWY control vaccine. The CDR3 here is CASSYGTASNQPQHF. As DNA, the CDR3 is TGTGCCAGCAGTTATGGGACAGCAAGCAATCAGCCCCAGCATTTT.